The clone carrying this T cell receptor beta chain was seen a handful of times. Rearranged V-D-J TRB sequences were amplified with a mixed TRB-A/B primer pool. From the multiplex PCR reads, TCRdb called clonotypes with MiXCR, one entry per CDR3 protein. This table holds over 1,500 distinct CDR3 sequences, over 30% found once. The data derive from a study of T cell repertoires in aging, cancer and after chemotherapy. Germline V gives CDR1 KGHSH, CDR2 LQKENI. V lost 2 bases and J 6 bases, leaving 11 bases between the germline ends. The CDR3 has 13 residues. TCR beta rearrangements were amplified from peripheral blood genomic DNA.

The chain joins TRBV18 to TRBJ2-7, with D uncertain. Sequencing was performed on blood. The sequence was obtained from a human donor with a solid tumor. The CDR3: CASSPFPVFEQYF. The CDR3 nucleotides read TGTGCCAGCTCACCATTCCCGGTCTTCGAGCAGTACTTC.